This entry describes one T cell receptor (beta chain). Antigen specificity is unknown. This record comes from a study of cytomegalovirus exposure and HLA in healthy donors. Study-wide results and caveats: By HLA locus, TCR association rates varied in a later analysis, with DRB1 showing the most and HLA-C the fewest. A later analysis reportedly found that, within productive TCRs, an Asian-associated ancestry cluster had fewer N-insertions than the mean observed across the roughly 690 donors. About 87% or about 30% of the time was how often most TCR beta V segments were productive, according to an earlier analysis.

V was pared by 5 bases and J by 2 bases, with 13 bases between. The CDR3 extends over 15 amino acids. CDR1 KGHSH and CDR2 LQKENI come from the germline V gene. It was with 60 Vbeta and 13 Jbeta primers that the PCR ran. The assay was immunoSEQ multiplex PCR, and TCRdb's table has in-frame clones only and misses some. The sample yields 200,000 to 300,000 clones, roughly 80% seen once. The material sequenced was PBMCs. V gene TRBV18 combines with J gene TRBJ2-1; D might be TRBD1 (6 bases). The TCR originated in a woman between 35 and 50 years old in good health and CMV-seropositive. CDR3 coding DNA: TGTGCCAGCTCATCGGGACAAAATACCTACAATGAGCAGTTCTTC. Translating it yields CASSSGQNTYNEQFF.